Each of the 3 T cell receptor beta chains below was sequenced from the same sample in a study of post-analysis software for immune sequencing data. General study results and limits: Roughly 5 TRBV segments, TRBV5-6, TRBV5-1 and TRBV20-1 among them, were found more frequent in patients than controls.

Their recognized antigens are unknown. Unique molecular identifiers were carried by the TCR beta cDNA libraries. TCRdb called the PCR reads again in MiXCR, with one record for every CDR3 protein. The sample carries approximately 260,000 distinct CDR3 sequences, 36% recorded once. Sequenced material: blood. These receptors came from a girl between 5 and 17 years old with multiple sclerosis.

The rearrangement joins TRBV20-1 to TRBJ2-2, with 10 bases matching TRBD2. The CDR3 runs 15 residues. Trimming removed 2 bases from V and 4 bases from J; junction bases left unmatched: 4. The V gene's germline CDR1 is DFQATT and CDR2 SNEGSKA (reference sequence). Here the CDR3 DNA reads TGCAGTGCTAGACCTAGCGGGAGAATCACCGGGGAGCTGTTTTTT. Protein product: CSARPSGRITGELFF.

This clonotype showed up many times. The rearrangement uses TRBV20-1 and TRBJ2-5, with 11 bases identical to TRBD2. There are 17 residues in the CDR3. Germline CDR1 DFQATT, CDR2 SNEGSKA (reference sequence). V gave up 6 bases and J gave up 2 bases; unmatched junction bases: 14. DNA of the CDR3: TGCAGTGCCCCCCCCTACCTAGCGGGGGGACCGCAAGAGACCCAGTACTTC. It specifies CSAPPYLAGGPQETQYF.

The V gene is TRBV7-8, the J gene TRBJ2-2; TRBD1 agrees at 7 bases. After removal of 4 bases from V and 2 bases from J, the junction contained 7 bases not matched to a gene. CDR1 is SGHVS, CDR2 FQNEAQ, per germline. The CDR3 contains 16 residues. CDR3 region: CASSYSQGSNTGELFF. In DNA, the CDR3 is TGTGCCAGCAGCTATTCACAGGGGAGCAACACCGGGGAGCTGTTTTTT.